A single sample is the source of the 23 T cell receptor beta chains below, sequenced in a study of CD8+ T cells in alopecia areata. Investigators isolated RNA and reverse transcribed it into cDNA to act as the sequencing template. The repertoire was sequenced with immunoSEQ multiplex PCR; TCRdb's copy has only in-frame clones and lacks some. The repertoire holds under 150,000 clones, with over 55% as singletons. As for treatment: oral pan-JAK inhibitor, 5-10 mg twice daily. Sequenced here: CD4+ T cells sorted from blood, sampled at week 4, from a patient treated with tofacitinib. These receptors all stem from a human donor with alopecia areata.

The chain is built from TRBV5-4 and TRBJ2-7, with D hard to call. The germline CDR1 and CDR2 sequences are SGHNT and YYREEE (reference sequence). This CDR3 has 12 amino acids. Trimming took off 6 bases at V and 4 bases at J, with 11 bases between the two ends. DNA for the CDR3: TGTGCCAGCACCCTAAAGGCTTACGAGCAGTACTTC. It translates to CASTLKAYEQYF.

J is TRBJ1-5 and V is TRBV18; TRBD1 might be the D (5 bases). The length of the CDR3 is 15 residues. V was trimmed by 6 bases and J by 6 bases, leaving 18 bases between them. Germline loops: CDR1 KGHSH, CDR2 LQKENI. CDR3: CASSRSGGTGQPQHF. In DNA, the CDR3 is TGTGCCAGCTCCAGGAGCGGGGGTACGGGTCAGCCCCAGCATTTT.

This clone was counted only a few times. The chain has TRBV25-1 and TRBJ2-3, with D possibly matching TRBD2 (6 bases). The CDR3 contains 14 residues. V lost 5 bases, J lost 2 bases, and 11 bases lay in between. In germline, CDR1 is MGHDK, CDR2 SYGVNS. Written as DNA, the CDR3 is TGTGCCAGCAGTCTAGCGCATCCCACAGATACGCAGTATTTT. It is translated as CASSLAHPTDTQYF.

The chain's CDR3 is CSVVDRASYEQYF. Written as DNA, the CDR3 is TGCAGCGTTGTCGACAGGGCATCCTACGAGCAGTACTTC. The V and J genes are TRBV29-1 and TRBJ2-7; the match to TRBD1 covers 7 bases. CDR3 size: 13 residues. Germline V gene sequence: CDR1 SQVTM, CDR2 ANQGSEA. V was clipped by 4 bases and J by 1 base; unmatched bases: 4.

CDR3: CASSLFRELNTEAFF. CDR3 DNA: TGTGCCAGCAGCTTATTCCGGGAATTAAACACTGAAGCTTTCTTT. J is TRBJ1-1 and V is TRBV7-2; D uncertain. The CDR3 runs to 15 residues. Germline values: CDR1 SGHTA, CDR2 FQGNSA. Trimming left V 2 bases short and J 2 bases short, with 12 bases between. Filled out from reference TRBV7-2 and TRBJ1-1, the complete variable domain reads GAGVSQSPSNKVTEKGKDVELRCDPISGHTALYWYRQSLGQGLEFLIYFQGNSAPDKSGLPSDRFSAERTGGSVSTLTIQRTQQEDSAVYLCASSLFRELNTEAFFGQGTRLTVV.

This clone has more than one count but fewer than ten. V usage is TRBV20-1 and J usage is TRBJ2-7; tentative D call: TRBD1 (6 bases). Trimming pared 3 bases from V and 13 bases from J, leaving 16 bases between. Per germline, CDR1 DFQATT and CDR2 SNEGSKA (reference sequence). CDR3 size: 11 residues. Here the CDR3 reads CSASGTQGLYF. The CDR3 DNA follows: TGCAGTGCTAGCGGCACACAGGGTTTATACTTC.

CDR3 in amino acids: CASSELGWGYTF. CDR3 sequence (DNA): TGTGCCAGCAGTGAATTAGGGTGGGGCTACACCTTC. The chain carries TRBV25-1 and TRBJ1-2; D unresolved. The CDR3 has 12 amino acids. Germline loops: CDR1 MGHDK, CDR2 SYGVNS. Between the trimmed V and J ends, which lost 1 base and 8 bases, there was a span of 8 bases.

The CDR3 bases are TGCGCCAGCAGCTGGCCGGGACAGCAAGAGACCCAGTACTTC. As protein: CASSWPGQQETQYF. The V and J genes are TRBV5-1 and TRBJ2-5; 7 bases align to TRBD1. With V trimmed by 3 bases and J by 2 bases, 4 bases remained unmatched. The germline V gene encodes CDR1 SGHRS and CDR2 YFSETQ. This CDR3 spans 14 amino acids.

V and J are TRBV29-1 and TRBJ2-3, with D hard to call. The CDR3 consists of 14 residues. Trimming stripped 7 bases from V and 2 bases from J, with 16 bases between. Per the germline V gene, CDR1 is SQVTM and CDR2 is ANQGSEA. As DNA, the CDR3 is TGCAGCGCCCTAAAAGGAAGTCCCACAGATACGCAGTATTTT. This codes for CSALKGSPTDTQYF.

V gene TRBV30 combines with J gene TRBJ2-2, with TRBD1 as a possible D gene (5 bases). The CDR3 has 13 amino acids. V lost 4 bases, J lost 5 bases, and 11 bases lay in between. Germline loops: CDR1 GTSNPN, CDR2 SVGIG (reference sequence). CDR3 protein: CAWNGRVTGELFF. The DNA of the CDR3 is TGTGCCTGGAATGGCAGGGTTACCGGGGAGCTGTTTTTT. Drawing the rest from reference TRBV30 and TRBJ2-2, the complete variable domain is SQTIHQWPATLVQPVGSPLSLECTVEGTSNPNLYWYRQAAGRGLQLLFYSVGIGQISSEVPQNLSASRPQDRQFILSSKKLLLSDSGFYLCAWNGRVTGELFFGEGSRLTVL.

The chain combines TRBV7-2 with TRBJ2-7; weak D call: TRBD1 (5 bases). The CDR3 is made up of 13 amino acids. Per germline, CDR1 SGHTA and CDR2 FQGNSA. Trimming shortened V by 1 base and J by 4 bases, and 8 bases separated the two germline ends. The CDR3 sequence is CASSLGQKYEQYF. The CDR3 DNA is TGTGCCAGCAGCTTAGGACAGAAATACGAGCAGTACTTC.

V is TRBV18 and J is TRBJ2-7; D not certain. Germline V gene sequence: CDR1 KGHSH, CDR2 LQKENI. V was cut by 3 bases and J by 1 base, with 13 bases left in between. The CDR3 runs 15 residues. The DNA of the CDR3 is TGTGCCAGCTCACCTGACCCCGTCGGATCCTACGAGCAGTACTTC. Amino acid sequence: CASSPDPVGSYEQYF.

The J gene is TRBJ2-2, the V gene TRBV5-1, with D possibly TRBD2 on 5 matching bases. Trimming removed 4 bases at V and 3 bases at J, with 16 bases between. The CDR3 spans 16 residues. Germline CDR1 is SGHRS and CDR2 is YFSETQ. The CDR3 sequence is CASSPTLALDTGELFF. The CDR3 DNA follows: TGCGCCAGCAGCCCTACTCTAGCATTGGACACCGGGGAGCTGTTTTTT.

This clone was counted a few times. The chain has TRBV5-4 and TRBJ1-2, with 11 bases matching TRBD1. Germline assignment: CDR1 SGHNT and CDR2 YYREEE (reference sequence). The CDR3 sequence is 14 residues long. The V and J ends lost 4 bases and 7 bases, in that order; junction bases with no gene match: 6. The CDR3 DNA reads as TGTGCCAGCAGCAGGGGACAGGGGGACGGTGGCTACACCTTC. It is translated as CASSRGQGDGGYTF. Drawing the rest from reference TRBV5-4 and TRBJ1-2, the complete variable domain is ETGVTQSPTHLIKTRGQQVTLRCSSQSGHNTVSWYQQALGQGPQFIFQYYREEENGRGNFPPRFSGLQFPNYSSELNVNALELDDSALYLCASSRGQGDGGYTFGSGTRLTVV.

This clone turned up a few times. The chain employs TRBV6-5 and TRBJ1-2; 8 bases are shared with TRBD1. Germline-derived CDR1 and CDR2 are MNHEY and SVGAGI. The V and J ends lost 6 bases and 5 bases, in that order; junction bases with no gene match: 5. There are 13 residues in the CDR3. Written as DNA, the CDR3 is TGTGCCAGCAGATCGGACAGGGTTTATGGCTACACCTTC. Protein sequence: CASRSDRVYGYTF.

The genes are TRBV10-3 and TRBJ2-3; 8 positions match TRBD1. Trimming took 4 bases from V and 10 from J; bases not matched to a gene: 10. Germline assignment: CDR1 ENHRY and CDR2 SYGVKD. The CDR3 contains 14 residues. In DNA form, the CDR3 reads TGTGCCATCAGTGGACAGGGGATCCTTTACGCGCAGTATTTT. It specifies CAISGQGILYAQYF.

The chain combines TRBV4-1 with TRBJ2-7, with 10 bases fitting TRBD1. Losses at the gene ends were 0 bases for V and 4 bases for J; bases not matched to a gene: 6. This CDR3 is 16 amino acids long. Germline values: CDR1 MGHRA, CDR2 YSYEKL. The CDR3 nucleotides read TGCGCCAGCAGCCAAGACCCCGGACAGGGGGGTTACGAGCAGTACTTC. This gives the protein CASSQDPGQGGYEQYF.

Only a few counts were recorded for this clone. Here the CDR3 reads CASSVGDSTDTQYF. CDR3 DNA sequence: TGTGCCAGCAGCGTAGGGGATAGCACAGATACGCAGTATTTT. The chain is built from TRBV9 and TRBJ2-3; D is unresolved. The germline V gene has CDR1 SGDLS and CDR2 YYNGEE. This CDR3 is built from 14 residues. Trimming cost V 0 bases and J 0 bases, with 5 bases left between them.

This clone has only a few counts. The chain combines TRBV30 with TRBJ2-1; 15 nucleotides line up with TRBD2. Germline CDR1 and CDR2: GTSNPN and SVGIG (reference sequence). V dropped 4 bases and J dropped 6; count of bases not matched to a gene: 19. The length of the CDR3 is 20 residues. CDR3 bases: TGTGCCTGGACATCGCGGACTAGCGGGAGGGTCATCGTCGGTTCCAATGAGCAGTTCTTC. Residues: CAWTSRTSGRVIVGSNEQFF.

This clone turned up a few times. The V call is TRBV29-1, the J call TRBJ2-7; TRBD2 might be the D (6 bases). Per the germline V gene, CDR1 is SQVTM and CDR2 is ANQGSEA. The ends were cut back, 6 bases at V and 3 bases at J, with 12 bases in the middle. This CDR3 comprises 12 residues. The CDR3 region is CSVRPGDYEQYF. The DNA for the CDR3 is TGCAGCGTGCGACCGGGGGACTACGAGCAGTACTTC.

CDR3 DNA sequence: TGTGCCAGCAGCTTCTCCGGGGGCTCCTATAATTCACCCCTCCACTTT. Protein sequence: CASSFSGGSYNSPLHF. The V and J genes are TRBV7-9 and TRBJ1-6, with a tentative D call TRBD1 (5 bases). Germline CDR1 reads SEHNR; CDR2 reads FQNEAQ (reference sequence). The length of the CDR3 is 16 residues. V lost 3 bases, J lost 0 bases, and 9 bases lay in between.

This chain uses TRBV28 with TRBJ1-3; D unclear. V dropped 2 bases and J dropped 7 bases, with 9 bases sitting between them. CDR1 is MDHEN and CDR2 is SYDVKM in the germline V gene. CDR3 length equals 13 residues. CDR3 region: CASSLTRRNTIYF. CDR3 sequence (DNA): TGTGCCAGCAGTTTAACTCGTAGGAACACCATATATTTT.

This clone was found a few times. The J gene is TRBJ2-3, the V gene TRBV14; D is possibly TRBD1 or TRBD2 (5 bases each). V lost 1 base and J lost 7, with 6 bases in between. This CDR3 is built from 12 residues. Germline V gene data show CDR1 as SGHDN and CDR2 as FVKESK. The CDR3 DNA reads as TGTGCCAGCAGCCAAGTGGGACATACGCAGTATTTT. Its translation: CASSQVGHTQYF.